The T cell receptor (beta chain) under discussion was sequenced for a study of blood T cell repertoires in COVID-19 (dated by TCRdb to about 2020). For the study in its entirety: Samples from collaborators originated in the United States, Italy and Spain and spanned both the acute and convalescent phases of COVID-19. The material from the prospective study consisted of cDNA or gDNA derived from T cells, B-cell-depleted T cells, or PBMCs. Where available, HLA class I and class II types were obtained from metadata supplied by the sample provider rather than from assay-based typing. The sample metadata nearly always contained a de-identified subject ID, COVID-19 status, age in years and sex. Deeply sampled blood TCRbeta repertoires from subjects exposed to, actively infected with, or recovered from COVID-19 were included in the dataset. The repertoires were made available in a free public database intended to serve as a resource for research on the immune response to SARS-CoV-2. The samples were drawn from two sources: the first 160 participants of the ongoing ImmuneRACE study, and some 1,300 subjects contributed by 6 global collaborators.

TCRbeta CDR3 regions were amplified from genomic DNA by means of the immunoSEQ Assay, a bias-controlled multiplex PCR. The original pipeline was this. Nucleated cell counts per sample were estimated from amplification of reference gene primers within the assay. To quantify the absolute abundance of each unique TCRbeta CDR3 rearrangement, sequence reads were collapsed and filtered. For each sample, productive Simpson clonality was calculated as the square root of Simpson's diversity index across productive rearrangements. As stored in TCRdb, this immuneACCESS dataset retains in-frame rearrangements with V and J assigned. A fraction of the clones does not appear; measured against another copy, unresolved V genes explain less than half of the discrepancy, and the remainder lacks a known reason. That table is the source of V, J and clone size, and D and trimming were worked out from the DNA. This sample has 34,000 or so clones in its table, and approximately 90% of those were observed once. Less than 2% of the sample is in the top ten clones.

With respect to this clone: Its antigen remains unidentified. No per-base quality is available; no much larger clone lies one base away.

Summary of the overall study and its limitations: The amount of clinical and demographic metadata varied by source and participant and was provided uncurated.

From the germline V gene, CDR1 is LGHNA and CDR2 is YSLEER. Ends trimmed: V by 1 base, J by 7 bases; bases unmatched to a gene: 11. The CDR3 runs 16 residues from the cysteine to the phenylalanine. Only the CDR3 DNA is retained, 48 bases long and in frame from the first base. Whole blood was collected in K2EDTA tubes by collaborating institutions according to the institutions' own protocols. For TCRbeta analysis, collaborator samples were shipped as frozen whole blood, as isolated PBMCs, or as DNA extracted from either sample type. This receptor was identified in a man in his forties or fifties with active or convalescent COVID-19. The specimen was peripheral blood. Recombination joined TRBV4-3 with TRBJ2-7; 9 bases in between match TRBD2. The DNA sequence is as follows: TGCGCCAGCAGCCAAGTACACCCGTTAGCGGGAGTAGAGCAGTACTTC. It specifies CASSQVHPLAGVEQYF.